The clone carrying this T cell receptor beta chain was detected many times. Its antigen remains unknown. The time point: newly diagnosed GD, antithyroid drugs for less than 3 months. Preparation of the TCR library used RNA extracted from PBMCs. Trimming cost V 5 bases and J 5 bases; bases outside gene matches: 6. This CDR3 has 14 amino acids. The germline V gene has CDR1 SGHTA and CDR2 FQGNSA. The data are from a study of regulatory T cells in long-lasting Graves disease. Arm-PCR of CDR3 regions with iRepertoire HTBI primers generated TCR beta libraries. Authors' analysis steps: Identification across samples found approximately 67 TRBV and fewer than 15 TRBJ segments. TCRdb redid the calling of the multiplex PCR reads with MiXCR, one entry per CDR3 protein. These V and J calls are TCRdb output, not the study's own analysis. This table holds roughly 260,000 distinct CDR3 sequences, 15% to 20% found once.

Study-level findings and limits: Newly diagnosed Graves' patients had higher TCR diversity than persistent ones.

These data also featured in a second study, about T cells in Graves' hyperthyroidism and ophthalmopathy. That study reports: Blood also held most thyroid clonotypes expanded beyond 0.001.

Sequenced here: peripheral blood mononuclear cells (PBMCs), sampled at new diagnosis, from a patient treated with antithyroid drugs. The chain carries TRBV7-2 and TRBJ2-3; 8 bases are a match to TRBD2. The sequence was obtained from a woman in her 30s with Graves disease. CDR3 amino acids: CASSRGAGGDTQYF. The DNA of the CDR3 is TGTGCCAGCAGCCGAGGGGCGGGGGGAGATACGCAGTATTTT.